The rows below give T cell receptor beta chains drawn from one sample of a study of cytomegalovirus exposure and HLA in healthy donors. Profiling relied on immunoSEQ multiplex PCR, and the TCRdb table lists in-frame clones only, not all of them. The repertoire holds fewer than 95,000 clones, with 65% to 85% as singletons. The sample consisted of PBMCs. All receptors derive from a middle-aged woman in good health and CMV-seropositive. CDR3s include the opening cysteine and the closing phenylalanine or tryptophan.

TRBV29-1,TRBJ1-6,CSAGDTNSPLHF
TRBV6-1,TRBJ1-2,CASSDTGTGYNGYTF
TRBV2,TRBJ1-6,CASIGQGNSPLHF
TRBV5-1,TRBJ2-1,CASRPGEGEQFF
TRBV25-1,TRBJ1-3,CASSDLRGITGNTIYF
TRBV5-1,TRBJ2-7,CASSLGTGGYEQYF
TRBV5-1,TRBJ2-2,CASSGTTGGTGELFF
TRBV4-1,TRBJ2-1,CASSPTALAGIDEQFF
TRBV4-2,TRBJ1-2,CASSPDREAYGYTF
TRBV6-5,TRBJ2-1,CASGAWWLFF
TRBV5-4,TRBJ1-2,CASRRTEEGYGYTF
TRBV7-9,TRBJ1-1,CASSPPYMNTEAFF